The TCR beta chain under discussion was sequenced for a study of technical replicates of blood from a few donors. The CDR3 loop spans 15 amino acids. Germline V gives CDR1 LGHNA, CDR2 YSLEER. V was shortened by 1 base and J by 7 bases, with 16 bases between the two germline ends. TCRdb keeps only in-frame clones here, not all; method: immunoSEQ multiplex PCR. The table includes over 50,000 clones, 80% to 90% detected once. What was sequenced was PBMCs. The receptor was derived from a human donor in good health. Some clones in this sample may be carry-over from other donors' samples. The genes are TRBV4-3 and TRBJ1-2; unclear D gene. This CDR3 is CASSQGSATVGGYTF. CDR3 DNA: TGCGCCAGCAGCCAAGGGTCCGCCACAGTGGGTGGCTACACCTTC.